The 5 T cell receptor beta chains reported below all come from one sample, sequenced in a study of OX40 agonist ivuxolimab in advanced cancers. Sequenced by immunoSEQ multiplex PCR; TCRdb stores in-frame clones only, minus some. The sample holds 90,000 or so clones, 90% to 95% seen once. The sample here was CD4+ or CD8+ T cells sorted from blood, taken in a trial of the OX40 agonist ivuxolimab. The receptors originated from an adult with an advanced solid tumor such as melanoma, head and neck, liver or kidney cancer.

The chain employs TRBV6-5 and TRBJ1-5; tentative D call: TRBD1 (5 bases). The CDR3 totals 14 residues. V was trimmed by 0 bases and J by 5 bases, leaving 8 bases between them. CDR1 is MNHEY, CDR2 SVGAGI, per germline. CDR3 amino acids: CASSYSGRDQPQHF. The CDR3 coding sequence is TGTGCCAGCAGTTACTCGGGACGGGATCAGCCCCAGCATTTT.

The chain combines TRBV28 with TRBJ2-5, with TRBD1 matching 7 bases. This CDR3 has 15 residues. The V gene's germline CDR1 is MDHEN and CDR2 SYDVKM. Losses at the gene ends were 5 bases for V and 1 base for J; bases not matched to a gene: 7. This chain's CDR3 is CASSTQTGIQETQYF. DNA of the CDR3: TGTGCCAGCAGTACCCAGACAGGGATCCAAGAGACCCAGTACTTC.

The sample holds one count of this clone. This chain connects TRBV9 to TRBJ1-2; TRBD1 aligns across 7 bases. V dropped 4 bases and J dropped 0; count of bases not matched to a gene: 9. Germline values: CDR1 SGDLS, CDR2 YYNGEE. CDR3 length: 16 amino acids. The chain's CDR3 is CASSLRQGYPNYGYTF. DNA for the CDR3: TGTGCCAGCAGCCTAAGACAGGGCTACCCTAACTATGGCTACACCTTC.

The chain combines TRBV27 with TRBJ2-7; D possibly corresponds to TRBD2 (6 bases). The length of the CDR3 is 12 residues. With 8 bases removed from V and 3 bases from J, the gap between germline ends came to 11 bases. Germline V gene sequence: CDR1 MNHEY, CDR2 SMNVEV (reference sequence). The CDR3 protein is CASGGEVYEQYF. The DNA of the CDR3 is TGTGCCAGCGGAGGGGAAGTCTACGAGCAGTACTTC.

The V gene is TRBV5-1, the J gene TRBJ2-3, with D tentatively TRBD2 (7 bases). The CDR3 spans 14 residues. V lost 6 bases and J lost 5, with 16 bases in between. Looked up from germline, CDR1 is SGHRS and CDR2 is YFSETQ. The CDR3 is CASKRGGAKDTQYF. The CDR3 bases are TGCGCCAGCAAGAGAGGGGGGGCAAAAGATACGCAGTATTTT.